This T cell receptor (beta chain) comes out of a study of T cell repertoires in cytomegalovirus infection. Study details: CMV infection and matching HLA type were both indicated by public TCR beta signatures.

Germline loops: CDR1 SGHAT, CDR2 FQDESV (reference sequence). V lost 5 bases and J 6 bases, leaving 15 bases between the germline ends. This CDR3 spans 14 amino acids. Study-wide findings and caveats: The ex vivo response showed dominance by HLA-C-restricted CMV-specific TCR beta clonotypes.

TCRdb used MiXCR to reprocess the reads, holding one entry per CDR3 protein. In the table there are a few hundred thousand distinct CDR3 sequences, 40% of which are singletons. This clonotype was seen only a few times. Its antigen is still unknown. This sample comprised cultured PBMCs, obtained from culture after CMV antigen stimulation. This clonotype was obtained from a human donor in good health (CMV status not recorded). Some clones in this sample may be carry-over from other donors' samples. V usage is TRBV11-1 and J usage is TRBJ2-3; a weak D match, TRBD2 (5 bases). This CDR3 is CASSRDYRRDTQYF. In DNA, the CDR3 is TGTGCCAGCAGCCGCGACTACCGTCGGGATACGCAGTATTTT.